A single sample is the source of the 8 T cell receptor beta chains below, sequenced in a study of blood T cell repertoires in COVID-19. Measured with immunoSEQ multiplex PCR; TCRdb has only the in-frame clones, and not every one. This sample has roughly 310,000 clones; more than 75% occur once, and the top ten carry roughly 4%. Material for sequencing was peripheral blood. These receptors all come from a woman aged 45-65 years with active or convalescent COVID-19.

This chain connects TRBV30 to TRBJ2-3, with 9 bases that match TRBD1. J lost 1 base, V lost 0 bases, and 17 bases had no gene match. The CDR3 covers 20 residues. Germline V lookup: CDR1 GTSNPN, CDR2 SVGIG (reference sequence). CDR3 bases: TGTGCCTGGAGTGTACGGGACAGGGTTAGGGAGTTTTTGGGCACAGATACGCAGTATTTT. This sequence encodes CAWSVRDRVREFLGTDTQYF.

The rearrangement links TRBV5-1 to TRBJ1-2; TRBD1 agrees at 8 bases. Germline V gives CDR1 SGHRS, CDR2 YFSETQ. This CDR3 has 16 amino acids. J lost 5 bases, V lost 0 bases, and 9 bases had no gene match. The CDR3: CASSLVGTGLLYGYTF. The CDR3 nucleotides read TGCGCCAGCAGCTTGGTGGGGACAGGCCTACTATATGGCTACACCTTC.

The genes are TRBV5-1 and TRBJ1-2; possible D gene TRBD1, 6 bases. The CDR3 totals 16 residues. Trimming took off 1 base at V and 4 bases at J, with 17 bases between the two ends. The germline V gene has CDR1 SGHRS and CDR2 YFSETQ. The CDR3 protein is CASSLRGAGEIYGYTF. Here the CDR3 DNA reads TGCGCCAGCAGCTTGAGAGGGGCAGGGGAGATCTATGGCTACACCTTC.

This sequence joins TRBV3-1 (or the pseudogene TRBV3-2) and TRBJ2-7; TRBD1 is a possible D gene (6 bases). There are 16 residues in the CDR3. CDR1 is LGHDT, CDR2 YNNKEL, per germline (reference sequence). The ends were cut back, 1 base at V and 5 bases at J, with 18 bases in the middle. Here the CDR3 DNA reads TGTGCCAGCAGCCAAGGTCTCCGGGACACCAACAACGAGCAGTACTTC. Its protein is CASSQGLRDTNNEQYF.

CDR3: CASSIGGVRGETQYF. CDR3 nucleotide sequence: TGTGCCAGTAGTATAGGAGGGGTTCGGGGGGAGACCCAGTACTTC. This sequence joins TRBV19 and TRBJ2-5; possible D gene TRBD2, 6 bases. The ends were cut back, 1 base at V and 5 bases at J, with 14 bases in the middle. The CDR3 runs 15 residues. Looked up from germline, CDR1 is LNHDA and CDR2 is SQIVND (reference sequence).

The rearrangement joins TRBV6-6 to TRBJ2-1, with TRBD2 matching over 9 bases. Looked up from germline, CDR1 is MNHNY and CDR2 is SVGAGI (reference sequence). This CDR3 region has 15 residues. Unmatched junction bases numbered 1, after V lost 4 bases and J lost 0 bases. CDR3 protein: CASSFSGSSYNEQFF. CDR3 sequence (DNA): TGTGCCAGCAGTTTTAGCGGGAGCTCCTACAATGAGCAGTTCTTC.

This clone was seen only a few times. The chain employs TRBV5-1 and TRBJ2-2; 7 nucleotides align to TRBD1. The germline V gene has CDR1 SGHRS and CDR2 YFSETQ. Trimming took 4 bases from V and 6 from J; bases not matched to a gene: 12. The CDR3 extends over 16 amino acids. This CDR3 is CASSTQGQPNSGELFF. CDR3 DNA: TGCGCCAGCAGCACACAGGGGCAGCCAAACTCCGGGGAGCTGTTTTTT.

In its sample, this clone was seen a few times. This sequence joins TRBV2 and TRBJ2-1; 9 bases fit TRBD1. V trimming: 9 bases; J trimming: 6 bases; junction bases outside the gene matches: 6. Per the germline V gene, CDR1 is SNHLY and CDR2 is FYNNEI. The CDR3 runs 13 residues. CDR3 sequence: CARTGTGINEQFF. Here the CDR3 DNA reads TGTGCCAGGACCGGGACAGGGATCAATGAGCAGTTCTTC.